This T cell receptor beta chain appears in the sequencing data of a study of control samples from healthy donors and cancer patients. This CDR3 spans 16 amino acids. The J segment lost 0 bases and the V segment lost 0 bases, leaving 4 bases of the junction unmatched. CDR1 and CDR2 (germline): LGHNA, YNFKEQ. Assay used: immunoSEQ multiplex PCR; TCRdb lists only in-frame clones, some missing. The sample has around 68,000 clones, 75% to 90% seen once. Sequenced sample: blood. This TCR was sampled from a man aged 45 to 65 in good health. The chain combines TRBV4-2 with TRBJ2-7, with TRBD1 identical over 8 bases. In nucleotides, the CDR3 is TGTGCCAGCAGCCAAGATGAAGGACAGGGCTCCTACGAGCAGTACTTC. It specifies CASSQDEGQGSYEQYF.